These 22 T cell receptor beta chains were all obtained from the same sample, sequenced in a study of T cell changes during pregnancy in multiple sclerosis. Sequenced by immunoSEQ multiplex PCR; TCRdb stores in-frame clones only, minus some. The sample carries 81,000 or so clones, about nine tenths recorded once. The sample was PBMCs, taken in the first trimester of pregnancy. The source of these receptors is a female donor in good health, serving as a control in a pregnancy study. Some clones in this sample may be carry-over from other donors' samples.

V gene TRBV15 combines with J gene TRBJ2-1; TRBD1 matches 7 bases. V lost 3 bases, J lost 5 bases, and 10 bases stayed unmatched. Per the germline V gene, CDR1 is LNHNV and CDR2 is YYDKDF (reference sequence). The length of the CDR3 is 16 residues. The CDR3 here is CATSSKTGLPHNEQFF. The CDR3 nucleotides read TGTGCCACCAGCAGTAAGACAGGGCTACCCCACAATGAGCAGTTCTTC.

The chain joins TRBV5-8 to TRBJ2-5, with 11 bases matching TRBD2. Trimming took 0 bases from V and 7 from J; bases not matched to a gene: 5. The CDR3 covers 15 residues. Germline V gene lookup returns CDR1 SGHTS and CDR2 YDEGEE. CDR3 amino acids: CASSLGLAGLGTQYF. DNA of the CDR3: TGTGCCAGCAGCTTGGGACTAGCGGGGTTGGGGACCCAGTACTTC.

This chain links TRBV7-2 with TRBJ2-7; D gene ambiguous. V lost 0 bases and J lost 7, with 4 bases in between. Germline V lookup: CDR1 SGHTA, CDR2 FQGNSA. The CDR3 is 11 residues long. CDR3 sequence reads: CASSLAREQYF. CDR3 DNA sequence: TGTGCCAGCAGCTTAGCCCGGGAGCAGTACTTC.

CDR3 in amino acids: CASSSIQGTYEQYF. CDR3 DNA: TGCGCCAGCAGCAGTATCCAGGGAACCTACGAGCAGTACTTC. V gene TRBV4-1 combines with J gene TRBJ2-7; TRBD1 might be the D (5 bases). The CDR3 is made up of 14 amino acids. V lost 5 bases to trimming and J lost 2 bases, with 13 bases between them. CDR1 and CDR2 from the germline V gene are MGHRA and YSYEKL.

CDR3 protein: CASSGGGTEAFF. DNA for the CDR3: TGTGCCAGCTCCGGGGGGGGCACTGAAGCTTTCTTT. This sequence joins TRBV2 and TRBJ1-1; tentative D call: TRBD1 (5 bases). V lost 8 bases, J lost 4 bases, and 11 bases lay in between. In germline, CDR1 is SNHLY, CDR2 FYNNEI. The length of the CDR3 is 12 residues. The full variable domain, its missing parts supplied by reference TRBV2 and TRBJ1-1, is EPEVTQTPSHQVTQMGQEVILRCVPISNHLYFYWYRQILGQKVEFLVSFYNNEISEKSEIFDDQFSVERPDGSNFTLKIRSTKLEDSAMYFCASSGGGTEAFFGQGTRLTVV.

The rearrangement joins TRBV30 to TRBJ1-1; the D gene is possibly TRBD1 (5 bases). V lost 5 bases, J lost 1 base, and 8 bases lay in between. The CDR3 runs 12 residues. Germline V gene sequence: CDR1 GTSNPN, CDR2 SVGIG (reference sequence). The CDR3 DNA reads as TGTGCCTGGGGGGCCTGGAACACTGAAGCTTTCTTT. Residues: CAWGAWNTEAFF.

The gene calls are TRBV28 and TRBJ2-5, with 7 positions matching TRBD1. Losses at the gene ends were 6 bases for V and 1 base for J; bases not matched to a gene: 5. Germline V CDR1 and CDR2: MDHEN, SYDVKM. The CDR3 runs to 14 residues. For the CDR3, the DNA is TGTGCCAGCAGCAGAGGGACAGTCCAAGAGACCCAGTACTTC. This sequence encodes CASSRGTVQETQYF.

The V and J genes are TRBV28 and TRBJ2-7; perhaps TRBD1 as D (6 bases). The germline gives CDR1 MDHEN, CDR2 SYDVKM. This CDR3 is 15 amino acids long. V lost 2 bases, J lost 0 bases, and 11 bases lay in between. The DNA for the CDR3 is TGTGCCAGCAGTTTAAGGGACATGAGCTCCTACGAGCAGTACTTC. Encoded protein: CASSLRDMSSYEQYF.

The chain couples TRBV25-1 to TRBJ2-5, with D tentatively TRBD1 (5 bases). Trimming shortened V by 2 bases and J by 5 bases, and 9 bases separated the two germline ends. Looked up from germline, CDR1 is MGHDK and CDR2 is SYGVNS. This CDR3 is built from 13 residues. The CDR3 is CASSERGWETQYF. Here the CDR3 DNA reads TGTGCCAGCAGTGAAAGGGGTTGGGAGACCCAGTACTTC. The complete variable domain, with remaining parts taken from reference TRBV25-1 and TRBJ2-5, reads EADIYQTPRYLVIGTGKKITLECSQTMGHDKMYWYQQDPGMELHLIHYSYGVNSTEKGDLSSESTVSRIRTEHFPLTLESARPSHTSQYLCASSERGWETQYFGPGTRLLVL.

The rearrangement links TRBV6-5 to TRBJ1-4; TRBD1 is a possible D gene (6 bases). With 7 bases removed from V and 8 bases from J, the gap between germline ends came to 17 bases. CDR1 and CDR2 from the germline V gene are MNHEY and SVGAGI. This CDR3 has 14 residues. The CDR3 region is CASTLRGGEEKLFF. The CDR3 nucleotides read TGTGCCAGCACCTTACGGGGGGGCGAAGAAAAACTGTTTTTT.

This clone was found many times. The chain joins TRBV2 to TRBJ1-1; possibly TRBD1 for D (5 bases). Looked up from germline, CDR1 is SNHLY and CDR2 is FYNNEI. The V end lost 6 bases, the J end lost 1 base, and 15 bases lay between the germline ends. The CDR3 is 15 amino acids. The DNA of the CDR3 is TGTGCCAGCAGGTACCTGGGGCAGAAGAACACTGAAGCTTTCTTT. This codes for CASRYLGQKNTEAFF.

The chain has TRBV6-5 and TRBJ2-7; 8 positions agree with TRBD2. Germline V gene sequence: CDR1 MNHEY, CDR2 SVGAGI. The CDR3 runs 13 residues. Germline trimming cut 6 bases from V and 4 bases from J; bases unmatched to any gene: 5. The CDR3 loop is CASRAGTRYEQYF. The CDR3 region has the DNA TGTGCCAGCAGGGCCGGGACTAGATACGAGCAGTACTTC.

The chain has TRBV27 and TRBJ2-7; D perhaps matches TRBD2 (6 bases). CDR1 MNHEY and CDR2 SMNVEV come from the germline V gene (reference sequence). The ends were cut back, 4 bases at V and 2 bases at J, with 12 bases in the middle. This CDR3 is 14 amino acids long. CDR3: CASSSGLATYEQYF. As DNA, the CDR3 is TGTGCCAGCAGTTCGGGACTGGCGACCTACGAGCAGTACTTC.

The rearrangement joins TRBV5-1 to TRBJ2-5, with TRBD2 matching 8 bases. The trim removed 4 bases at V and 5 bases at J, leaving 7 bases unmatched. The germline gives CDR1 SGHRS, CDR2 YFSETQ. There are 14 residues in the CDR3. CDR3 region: CASSPGLVGETQYF. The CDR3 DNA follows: TGCGCCAGCAGCCCGGGACTAGTCGGGGAGACCCAGTACTTC.

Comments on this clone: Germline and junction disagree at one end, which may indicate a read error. The CDR3: CASSEYRVSSEQYF. As DNA, the CDR3 is TGTGCCAGCAGTGAGTACAGGGTTTCCTCCGAGCAGTACTTC. The rearrangement links TRBV25-1 to TRBJ2-7; D perhaps matches TRBD1 (6 bases). Germline-derived CDR1 and CDR2 are MGHDK and SYGVNS. The CDR3 contains 14 residues.

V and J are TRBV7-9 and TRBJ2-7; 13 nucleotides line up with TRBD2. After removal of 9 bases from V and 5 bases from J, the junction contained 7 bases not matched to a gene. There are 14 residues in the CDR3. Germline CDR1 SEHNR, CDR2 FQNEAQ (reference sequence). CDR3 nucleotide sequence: TGTGCCAGTTTCCCGGGACTAGCGGGACACGAGCAGTACTTC. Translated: CASFPGLAGHEQYF.

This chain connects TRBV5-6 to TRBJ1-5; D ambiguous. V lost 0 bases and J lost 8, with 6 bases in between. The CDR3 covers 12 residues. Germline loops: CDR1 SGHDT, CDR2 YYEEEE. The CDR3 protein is CASSLAREPQHF. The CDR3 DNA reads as TGTGCCAGCAGCTTGGCCCGGGAGCCCCAGCATTTT.

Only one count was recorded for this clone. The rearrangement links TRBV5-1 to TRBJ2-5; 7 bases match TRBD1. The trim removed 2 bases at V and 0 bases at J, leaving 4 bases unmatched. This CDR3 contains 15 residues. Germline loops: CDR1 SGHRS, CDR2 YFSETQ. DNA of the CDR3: TGCGCCAGCAGCTTAGGACAGGCGTACCAAGAGACCCAGTACTTC. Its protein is CASSLGQAYQETQYF.

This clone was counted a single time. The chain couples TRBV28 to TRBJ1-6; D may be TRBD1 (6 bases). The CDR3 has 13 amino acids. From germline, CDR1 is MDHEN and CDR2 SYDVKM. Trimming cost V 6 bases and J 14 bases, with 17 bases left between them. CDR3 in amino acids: CASSSGEGGSLHF. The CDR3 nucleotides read TGTGCCAGCAGCTCCGGGGAGGGGGGATCCCTCCACTTT.

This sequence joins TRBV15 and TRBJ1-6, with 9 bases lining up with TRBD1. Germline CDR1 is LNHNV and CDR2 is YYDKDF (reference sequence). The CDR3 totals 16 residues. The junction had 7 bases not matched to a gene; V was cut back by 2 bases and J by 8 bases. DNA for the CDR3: TGTGCCACCAGCAGATTGGGTAGGACAGGGGATTCACCCCTCCACTTT. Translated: CATSRLGRTGDSPLHF.

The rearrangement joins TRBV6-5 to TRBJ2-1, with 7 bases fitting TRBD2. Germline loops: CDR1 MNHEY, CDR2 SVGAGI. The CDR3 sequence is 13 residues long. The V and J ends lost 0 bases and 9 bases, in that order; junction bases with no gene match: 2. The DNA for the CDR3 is TGTGCCAGCAGTTACTCGGGGGAGGGTGAGCAGTTCTTC. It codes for CASSYSGEGEQFF.

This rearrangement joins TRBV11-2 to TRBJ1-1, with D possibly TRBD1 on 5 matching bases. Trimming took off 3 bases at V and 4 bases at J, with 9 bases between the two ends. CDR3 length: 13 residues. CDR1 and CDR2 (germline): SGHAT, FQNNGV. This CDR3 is CASSFSGGTEAFF. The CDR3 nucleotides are TGTGCCAGCAGCTTTTCCGGGGGCACTGAAGCTTTCTTT.